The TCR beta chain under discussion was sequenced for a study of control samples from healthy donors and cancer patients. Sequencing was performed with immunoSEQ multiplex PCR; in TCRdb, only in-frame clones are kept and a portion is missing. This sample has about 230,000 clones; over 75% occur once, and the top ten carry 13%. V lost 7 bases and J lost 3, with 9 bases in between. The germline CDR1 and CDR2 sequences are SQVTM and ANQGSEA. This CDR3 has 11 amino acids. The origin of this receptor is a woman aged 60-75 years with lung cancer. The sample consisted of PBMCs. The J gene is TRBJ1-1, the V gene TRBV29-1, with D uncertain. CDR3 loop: CSADPYTEAFF. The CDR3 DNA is TGCAGCGCTGACCCGTACACTGAAGCTTTCTTT. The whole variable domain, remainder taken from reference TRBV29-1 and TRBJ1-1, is SAVISQKPSRDICQRGTSLTIQCQVDSQVTMMFWYRQQPGQSLTLIATANQGSEATYESGFVIDKFPISRPNLTFSTLTVSNMSPEDSSIYLCSADPYTEAFFGQGTRLTVV.